This entry lists 23 T cell receptor beta chains sequenced from one sample in a study of early T cells in non-severe SARS-CoV-2 infection. A single record per CDR3 protein comes from TCRdb applying MiXCR to the 5' RACE reads. Seen here are 15,000 to 20,000 distinct CDR3 sequences, 5.9% observed once, and the top ten hold about 6%. The sequencing sample was made of whole blood. Source of these receptors: an adult who was a healthcare worker with PCR-confirmed SARS-CoV-2 infection or an uninfected control (not recorded which).

This clonotype was found many times. V usage is TRBV7-3 and J usage is TRBJ1-1; unclear D gene. V gave up 2 bases and J gave up 5 bases, with 9 bases separating them. Germline CDR1 reads SGHTA; CDR2 reads FQGTGA. The CDR3 is made up of 13 amino acids. This CDR3 is CASSLASGTEAFF. The CDR3 DNA sequence: TGTGCCAGCAGCTTAGCTAGCGGGACTGAAGCTTTCTTT.

In its sample, this clonotype was seen many times. The chain recombines TRBV20-1 with TRBJ1-5, with D possibly matching TRBD1 (6 bases). Deletions cut 5 bases from V and 6 bases from J, with 23 bases between. The CDR3 covers 16 residues. Germline CDR1 is DFQATT and CDR2 is SNEGSKA (reference sequence). The CDR3, as DNA: TGCAGTGCTTTAGTGGCATTTGACAGGAGGGTTCAGCCCCAGCATTTT. Translation gives CSALVAFDRRVQPQHF.

In this sample, this clonotype turned up a few times. The rearrangement joins TRBV24-1 to TRBJ1-1, with TRBD1 identical over 7 bases. Germline loops: CDR1 KGHDR, CDR2 SFDVKD. V was clipped by 7 bases and J by 0 bases; unmatched bases: 4. CDR3 size: 14 residues. The CDR3 sequence: CATRGGTVNTEAFF. The CDR3 DNA follows: TGTGCCACCAGAGGGGGGACAGTGAACACTGAAGCTTTCTTT.

This clonotype has a count of ten or more. The gene calls are TRBV14 and TRBJ2-6; no definite D call. Germline CDR1 reads SGHDN; CDR2 reads FVKESK. Trimming took off 4 bases at V and 0 bases at J, with 7 bases between the two ends. CDR3 size: 15 residues. CDR3 in DNA: TGTGCCAGCAGCCCTCACAGCTCTGGGGCCAACGTCCTGACTTTC. Translated: CASSPHSSGANVLTF.

A few counts support this clonotype. The chain combines TRBV7-9 with TRBJ2-2, with 7 bases matching TRBD1. V lost 5 bases and J lost 0; bases outside the gene matches: 12. Germline V gene data show CDR1 as SEHNR and CDR2 as FQNEAQ (reference sequence). CDR3 size: 18 residues. CDR3 sequence reads: CASSPRTGPDPNTGELFF. The CDR3 coding sequence is TGTGCCAGCAGCCCGAGGACAGGCCCTGACCCGAACACCGGGGAGCTGTTTTTT. The whole variable domain, remainder taken from reference TRBV7-9 and TRBJ2-2, is DTGVSQNPRHKITKRGQNVTFRCDPISEHNRLYWYRQTLGQGPEFLTYFQNEAQLEKSRLLSDRFSAERPKGSFSTLEIQRTEQGDSAMYLCASSPRTGPDPNTGELFFGEGSRLTVL.

Ten or more counts support this clonotype. The chain links TRBV28 to TRBJ2-7; 7 bases match TRBD1. Trimming at V came to 6 bases and at J to 0 bases, leaving 8 bases not matched to a gene. There are 15 residues in the CDR3. The germline V gene encodes CDR1 MDHEN and CDR2 SYDVKM. The chain's CDR3 is CASSSTWDSSYEQYF. In DNA form, the CDR3 reads TGTGCCAGCAGCTCCACCTGGGACAGCTCCTACGAGCAGTACTTC.

The chain combines TRBV6-1 with TRBJ2-2; 12 nucleotides match TRBD2. Trimming took 6 bases from V and 1 from J; bases not matched to a gene: 6. CDR3 size: 17 residues. Germline CDR1 reads MNHNS; CDR2 reads SASEGT. The CDR3 DNA is TGTGCCAGCAGGGCAGGGACTAGCGGGTGGAACACCGGGGAGCTGTTTTTT. Translated: CASRAGTSGWNTGELFF.

Many counts were recorded for this clonotype. V is TRBV5-4 and J is TRBJ2-7, with D maybe TRBD2 (5 bases). The CDR3 is 14 amino acids. Trimming left V 1 base short and J 2 bases short, with 10 bases between. CDR1 is SGHNT and CDR2 is YYREEE in the germline V gene (reference sequence). This CDR3 reads CASSLNSVAYEQYF. CDR3 DNA sequence: TGTGCCAGCAGCTTGAATAGCGTCGCCTACGAGCAGTACTTC. The full variable domain, with the rest looked up from reference TRBV5-4 and TRBJ2-7, is ETGVTQSPTHLIKTRGQQVTLRCSSQSGHNTVSWYQQALGQGPQFIFQYYREEENGRGNFPPRFSGLQFPNYSSELNVNALELDDSALYLCASSLNSVAYEQYFGPGTRLTVT.

In its sample, this clonotype was seen many times. The chain employs TRBV30 and TRBJ1-2; 7 bases match TRBD1. The length of the CDR3 is 14 residues. CDR1 is GTSNPN, CDR2 SVGIG, per germline (reference sequence). Trimming cost V 8 bases and J 0 bases; bases outside gene matches: 9. This CDR3 is CAAKNRGANYGYTF. CDR3 in DNA: TGTGCCGCAAAGAACAGGGGAGCTAACTATGGCTACACCTTC.

The chain recombines TRBV6-2 or TRBV6-3 with TRBJ1-5, with 7 bases lining up with TRBD1. The germline gives CDR1 MNHEY, CDR2 SVGEGT. With V trimmed by 5 bases and J by 0 bases, 1 base remained unmatched. This CDR3 region has 14 residues. CDR3 in amino acids: CASSPGGSNQPQHF. CDR3 coding DNA: TGTGCCAGCAGTCCAGGGGGTAGCAATCAGCCCCAGCATTTT.

This clonotype was observed at least ten times. The chain combines TRBV6-5 with TRBJ2-7, with 8 bases lining up with TRBD2. This CDR3 region has 14 residues. V dropped 6 bases and J dropped 2; count of bases not matched to a gene: 6. The germline V gene encodes CDR1 MNHEY and CDR2 SVGAGI. Here the CDR3 DNA reads TGTGCCAGCAGCCCGAGCGGGAGTCCCTACGAGCAGTACTTC. Translated, it gives CASSPSGSPYEQYF.

This clonotype was recorded at least ten times. The chain combines TRBV6-1 with TRBJ1-2, with a possible D match to TRBD1 (6 bases). The V gene lost 6 bases and the J gene lost 0 bases, with 11 bases spanning the gap. Germline V CDR1 and CDR2: MNHNS, SASEGT. The length of the CDR3 is 14 residues. For the CDR3, the DNA is TGTGCCAGCAGAGGGGGGGAGTCTAACTATGGCTACACCTTC. Its protein is CASRGGESNYGYTF.

This clonotype was recorded many times. V is TRBV12-3 or TRBV12-4 and J is TRBJ1-2; possible D gene TRBD1, 6 bases. V lost 3 bases to trimming and J lost 2 bases, with 10 bases between them. The CDR3 length is 14 residues. CDR3 nucleotides: TGTGCCAGCAGTTTCGGTGGACAGAACTATGGCTACACCTTC. Amino acids: CASSFGGQNYGYTF.

The table lists this clonotype with many counts. The chain is built from TRBV5-1 and TRBJ2-3; the match to TRBD2 covers 8 bases. The CDR3 runs to 16 residues. After removal of 2 bases from V and 2 bases from J, the junction contained 7 bases not matched to a gene. CDR1 and CDR2 (germline): SGHRS, YFSETQ. This CDR3 reads CASSFTTSEITDTQYF. The DNA of the CDR3 is TGCGCCAGCAGCTTTACGACTAGCGAGATCACAGATACGCAGTATTTT.

This clonotype came up many times. The chain combines TRBV20-1 with TRBJ2-7; 9 bases match TRBD2. The CDR3 length is 15 residues. V lost 3 bases, J lost 3 bases, and 9 bases stayed unmatched. Germline values: CDR1 DFQATT, CDR2 SNEGSKA (reference sequence). CDR3 loop: CSARSGREGFYEQYF. The CDR3 nucleotides read TGCAGTGCTAGGAGCGGGCGGGAGGGCTTCTACGAGCAGTACTTC.

This chain joins TRBV30 and TRBJ2-2, with D perhaps matching TRBD1 (6 bases). CDR3 size: 13 residues. Trimming removed 8 bases at V and 6 bases at J, with 16 bases between. Germline V lookup: CDR1 GTSNPN, CDR2 SVGIG (reference sequence). CDR3 protein: CATSGGHAGELFF. The DNA for the CDR3 is TGTGCCACCTCTGGGGGACATGCCGGGGAGCTGTTTTTT.

The sample holds many counts of this clonotype. The V gene is TRBV12-3 or TRBV12-4, the J gene TRBJ2-7, with D possibly being TRBD2 (6 bases). V lost 5 bases, J lost 2 bases, and 16 bases lay in between. The CDR3 has 15 residues. CDR3 DNA sequence: TGTGCCAGCAGTCCTAGCGATGTCGACACCTACGAGCAGTACTTC. Protein: CASSPSDVDTYEQYF.

In its sample, this clonotype was seen many times. The rearrangement joins TRBV24-1 to TRBJ2-1, with 11 positions matching TRBD2. Trimming cost V 4 bases and J 13 bases; bases outside gene matches: 2. The germline CDR1 and CDR2 sequences are KGHDR and SFDVKD. The CDR3 has 12 residues. The CDR3 region is CATSEGLAAQFF. The CDR3 nucleotides read TGTGCCACCAGTGAGGGACTAGCGGCACAGTTCTTC.

This clonotype was counted at least ten times. The gene calls are TRBV25-1 and TRBJ2-1, with D perhaps matching TRBD1 (6 bases). Germline CDR1 and CDR2: MGHDK and SYGVNS. This CDR3 comprises 15 residues. Trimming removed 0 bases from V and 7 bases from J, with 13 bases in between. The CDR3 DNA reads as TGTGCCAGCAGTGAATATAGGGGGATGGATAATGAGCAGTTCTTC. This gives the protein CASSEYRGMDNEQFF.

The chain has TRBV12-3 or TRBV12-4 and TRBJ2-4; TRBD1 aligns across 8 bases. V shed 3 bases and J 2 bases; nucleotides not matched to a gene: 3. The CDR3 sequence is 15 residues long. The DNA for the CDR3 is TGTGCCAGCAGTTTGACAGGGGTGTCCAAAAACATTCAGTACTTC. Translation gives CASSLTGVSKNIQYF.

This clonotype was seen repeatedly, ten times or more. The rearrangement joins TRBV20-1 to TRBJ2-3; D remains ambiguous. This CDR3 region has 14 residues. V was cut by 1 base and J by 4 bases, with 12 bases left in between. From germline, CDR1 is DFQATT and CDR2 SNEGSKA (reference sequence). The CDR3 DNA sequence: TGCAGTGCTAGAGGCGTGGGCAACGCAGATACGCAGTATTTT. Residues: CSARGVGNADTQYF.

By sample fraction, this clonotype is medium-sized. The V gene is TRBV29-1, the J gene TRBJ1-1; a weak D match, TRBD1 (6 bases). The CDR3 loop spans 13 amino acids. Germline assignment: CDR1 SQVTM and CDR2 ANQGSEA. V lost 7 bases and J 2 bases, leaving 14 bases between the germline ends. The CDR3 loop is CSANRDQNTEAFF. The CDR3, as DNA: TGCAGCGCTAACAGGGACCAAAACACTGAAGCTTTCTTT.

This clonotype appeared a few times. The V call is TRBV11-3, the J call TRBJ2-2; TRBD1 is a possible D gene (6 bases). The CDR3 is made up of 14 amino acids. Trimming shortened V by 2 bases and J by 3 bases, and 7 bases separated the two germline ends. The V gene's germline CDR1 is SGHNT and CDR2 YENEEA. CDR3 residues: CASSLSGDTGELFF. The CDR3 bases are TGTGCCAGCAGCTTATCAGGGGACACCGGGGAGCTGTTTTTT.